These 31 T cell receptor beta chains were sequenced from one sample in a study of cytomegalovirus exposure and HLA in healthy donors. PCR used 60 Vbeta primers and 13 Jbeta primers. This table comes from immunoSEQ multiplex PCR, and its TCRdb copy is limited to in-frame clones, with some not included. The data show roughly 100,000 clones, 9.5% to 13% seen once. The sequencing input was PBMCs. These receptors were collected from a man aged 35 to 55 in good health and CMV-seropositive.

This clone was detected a few times. CDR3 loop: CASSIGPSNYGYTF. Here the CDR3 DNA reads TGTGCCAGTAGTATAGGGCCTAGCAACTATGGCTACACCTTC. The V call is TRBV19, the J call TRBJ1-2; D is ambiguous. This CDR3 has 14 residues. Germline CDR1 is LNHDA and CDR2 is SQIVND (reference sequence). V lost 1 base, J lost 2 bases, and 8 bases lay in between.

This clone was seen a few times. A junction end diverges from the germline sequence, so it may reflect a read error. The chain has TRBV6-4 and TRBJ2-6; the D is unclear. This CDR3 is 16 amino acids long. Germline assignment: CDR1 MRHNA and CDR2 SNTAGT. CDR3 loop: CACSDSVYSGANVLTF. The CDR3 DNA reads as TGTGCCTGCAGCGACTCGGTCTACTCTGGGGCCAACGTCCTGACTTTC.

The rearrangement joins TRBV2 to TRBJ2-7, with a weak D call TRBD2 (6 bases). Germline V lookup: CDR1 SNHLY, CDR2 FYNNEI. V was clipped by 4 bases and J by 7 bases, with 14 bases between them. The CDR3 contains 13 residues. Here the CDR3 reads CASSGGDSWEQYF. Written as DNA, the CDR3 is TGTGCCAGCAGTGGGGGGGACTCATGGGAGCAGTACTTC.

This clone was counted between two and nine times. This chain connects TRBV9 to TRBJ2-1, with 12 bases identical to TRBD2. V dropped 3 bases and J dropped 9; count of bases not matched to a gene: 13. The CDR3 is 17 amino acids. CDR1 is SGDLS, CDR2 YYNGEE, per germline. CDR3 residues: CASSAVSGTSGYGEQFF. DNA for the CDR3: TGTGCCAGCAGCGCCGTGAGCGGGACTAGCGGGTATGGTGAGCAGTTCTTC.

V and J are TRBV6-5 and TRBJ2-7; TRBD2 agrees at 11 bases. V shed 4 bases and J 1 base; nucleotides not matched to a gene: 6. The CDR3 extends over 16 amino acids. The germline gives CDR1 MNHEY, CDR2 SVGAGI. This chain's CDR3 is CASSFGSGRASYEQYF. CDR3 sequence (DNA): TGTGCCAGCAGTTTTGGTAGCGGGAGGGCTTCCTACGAGCAGTACTTC.

The chain employs TRBV4-3 and TRBJ2-1; D call uncertain. Per the germline V gene, CDR1 is LGHNA and CDR2 is YSLEER. The CDR3 contains 16 residues. V gave up 1 base and J gave up 0 bases, with 10 bases separating them. In nucleotides, the CDR3 is TGCGCCAGCAGCCAAGGTGGTAGAAGCTCCTACAATGAGCAGTTCTTC. It yields the protein CASSQGGRSSYNEQFF.

This clone was found a few times. V usage is TRBV19 and J usage is TRBJ1-1, with 9 bases matching TRBD1. Unmatched junction bases numbered 3, after V lost 6 bases and J lost 1 base. The CDR3 length is 14 residues. Germline CDR1 and CDR2: LNHDA and SQIVND (reference sequence). CDR3 protein: CASRRTGANTEAFF. CDR3 DNA sequence: TGTGCCAGTAGGAGGACAGGGGCGAACACTGAAGCTTTCTTT.

This chain's CDR3 is CASSLGQGSQPQHF. The CDR3 bases are TGCGCCAGCAGCTTGGGACAGGGGAGTCAGCCCCAGCATTTT. The V gene is TRBV5-1, the J gene TRBJ1-5; TRBD1 matches 8 bases. The germline V gene encodes CDR1 SGHRS and CDR2 YFSETQ. Unmatched junction bases numbered 2, after V lost 0 bases and J lost 6 bases. CDR3 length: 14 residues.

This clone was counted a few times. This chain links TRBV27 with TRBJ2-7, with D perhaps matching TRBD1 (5 bases). Trimming stripped 5 bases from V and 1 base from J, with 9 bases between. Germline values: CDR1 MNHEY, CDR2 SMNVEV (reference sequence). This CDR3 has 13 amino acids. This CDR3 is CASSPQGSYEQYF. The CDR3 bases are TGTGCCAGCAGTCCCCAGGGTTCCTACGAGCAGTACTTC.

This clone occurred a few times. The chain couples TRBV7-8 to TRBJ2-7; 14 bases fit TRBD2. The CDR3 has 15 amino acids. Germline CDR1 reads SGHVS; CDR2 reads FQNEAQ. V was clipped by 5 bases and J by 5 bases; unmatched bases: 5. The CDR3 bases are TGTGCCAGCAGCCTCGGGACTAGCGGGAGTCACGAGCAGTACTTC. This encodes CASSLGTSGSHEQYF.

This clone was found a few times. The rearrangement links TRBV28 to TRBJ2-1; D perhaps matches TRBD2 (6 bases). The CDR3 consists of 15 residues. Deletions cut 6 bases from V and 6 bases from J, with 18 bases between. Per germline, CDR1 MDHEN and CDR2 SYDVKM. CDR3 residues: CASRSGGSRGNEQFF. DNA for the CDR3: TGTGCCAGCAGATCCGGGGGATCGCGGGGCAATGAGCAGTTCTTC.

This chain uses TRBV7-6 with TRBJ2-7; D is perhaps TRBD2 (5 bases). Germline V gene data show CDR1 as SGHVS and CDR2 as FNYEAQ. V lost 2 bases to trimming and J lost 5 bases, with 16 bases between them. CDR3 length: 15 amino acids. As DNA, the CDR3 is TGTGCCAGCAGCTTATGGACGGGATCCGGGGACGAGCAGTACTTC. This translates into CASSLWTGSGDEQYF.

This CDR3 is CASRLQQGADNEQFF. The CDR3, as DNA: TGTGCCAGCAGACTACAACAGGGGGCGGACAATGAGCAGTTCTTC. The J gene is TRBJ2-1, the V gene TRBV27; TRBD1 agrees at 9 bases. With V trimmed by 6 bases and J by 5 bases, 8 bases remained unmatched. The germline V gene encodes CDR1 MNHEY and CDR2 SMNVEV (reference sequence). This CDR3 region has 15 residues.

This clone was seen more than once but under ten times. CDR3 protein: CASWRGRGYTF. The CDR3 DNA reads as TGTGCCAGTTGGAGGGGACGGGGCTACACCTTC. This chain links TRBV6-1 with TRBJ1-2, with D maybe TRBD1 (5 bases). The length of the CDR3 is 11 residues. Germline CDR1 is MNHNS and CDR2 is SASEGT. Trimming removed 9 bases at V and 8 bases at J, with 13 bases between.

This clone showed up just a few times. V usage is TRBV5-1 and J usage is TRBJ2-7; 11 bases fit TRBD1. Germline values: CDR1 SGHRS, CDR2 YFSETQ. This CDR3 has 15 amino acids. V lost 4 bases, J lost 3 bases, and 6 bases stayed unmatched. The CDR3 sequence is CASSAGTGGDYEQYF. Here the CDR3 DNA reads TGCGCCAGCAGCGCCGGGACAGGGGGAGACTACGAGCAGTACTTC. The full variable domain, with the rest looked up from reference TRBV5-1 and TRBJ2-7, is KAGVTQTPRYLIKTRGQQVTLSCSPISGHRSVSWYQQTPGQGLQFLFEYFSETQRNKGNFPGRFSGRQFSNSRSEMNVSTLELGDSALYLCASSAGTGGDYEQYFGPGTRLTVT.

The chain combines TRBV6-1 with TRBJ2-2, with 8 bases identical to TRBD1. Unmatched junction bases numbered 5, after V lost 2 bases and J lost 6 bases. CDR1 and CDR2 (germline): MNHNS, SASEGT. The CDR3 has 15 residues. The CDR3 DNA follows: TGTGCCAGCAGTGAATGGACAGGGACCCCCGGGGAGCTGTTTTTT. Residues: CASSEWTGTPGELFF.

Only a few counts were recorded for this clone. V and J are TRBV19 and TRBJ2-1, with 8 bases identical to TRBD1. The CDR3 loop spans 16 amino acids. V was clipped by 7 bases and J by 4 bases; unmatched bases: 12. Germline-derived CDR1 and CDR2 are LNHDA and SQIVND (reference sequence). CDR3 sequence reads: CASNQKTGAGYNEQFF. The DNA of the CDR3 is TGTGCCAGTAACCAAAAGACAGGGGCCGGGTACAATGAGCAGTTCTTC.

The J gene is TRBJ2-3, the V gene TRBV7-9; perhaps TRBD2 as D (6 bases). CDR1 is SEHNR, CDR2 FQNEAQ, per germline (reference sequence). CDR3 length equals 16 residues. V gave up 3 bases and J gave up 0 bases, with 13 bases separating them. The CDR3 reads CASSFASAASTDTQYF. The CDR3 DNA follows: TGTGCCAGCAGCTTTGCTAGCGCTGCTAGCACAGATACGCAGTATTTT.

This clone was seen only a few times. The V call is TRBV5-4, the J call TRBJ1-1; TRBD1 aligns across 8 bases. Germline V lookup: CDR1 SGHNT, CDR2 YYREEE (reference sequence). The CDR3 totals 15 residues. Losses at the gene ends were 10 bases for V and 5 bases for J; bases not matched to a gene: 16. CDR3 in DNA: TGTGCCGGAAGGGACGAGCAGGGGGCTCAGACTGAAGCTTTCTTT. Protein sequence: CAGRDEQGAQTEAFF.

J is TRBJ2-3 and V is TRBV11-2, with 9 bases lining up with TRBD2. V was clipped by 6 bases and J by 3 bases; unmatched bases: 7. Germline V gene lookup returns CDR1 SGHAT and CDR2 FQNNGV. The CDR3 is 15 residues long. CDR3 bases: TGTGCCAGCAGAGGGGGGCGGGAGGGTACAGATACGCAGTATTTT. Translating it yields CASRGGREGTDTQYF.

The rearrangement links TRBV19 to TRBJ2-1, with a possible D match to TRBD1 (6 bases). The V end lost 7 bases, the J end lost 3 bases, and 10 bases lay between the germline ends. CDR3 length: 13 residues. From germline, CDR1 is LNHDA and CDR2 SQIVND (reference sequence). The CDR3 is CASMQGRYNEQFF. The CDR3 nucleotides are TGTGCCAGTATGCAGGGGCGCTACAATGAGCAGTTCTTC.

This sequence joins TRBV7-9 and TRBJ2-7, with D possibly TRBD2 on 5 matching bases. V lost 5 bases and J 5 bases, leaving 19 bases between the germline ends. This CDR3 has 15 residues. The germline gives CDR1 SEHNR, CDR2 FQNEAQ (reference sequence). This CDR3 reads CASSLSDGSWDEQYF. The CDR3 DNA is TGTGCCAGCAGCCTATCGGATGGGAGCTGGGACGAGCAGTACTTC.

This clone was observed a handful of times. V and J are TRBV19 and TRBJ2-1, with TRBD2 matching over 7 bases. This CDR3 is built from 12 residues. With 11 bases clipped from V and 2 bases from J, the junction kept 3 bases outside the gene matches. Looked up from germline, CDR1 is LNHDA and CDR2 is SQIVND (reference sequence). CDR3 in DNA: TGTGCCGTGCGGGGGACCTACAATGAGCAGTTCTTC. Amino acid sequence: CAVRGTYNEQFF.

The chain links TRBV4-2 to TRBJ1-2; the match to TRBD1 covers 9 bases. From germline, CDR1 is LGHNA and CDR2 YNFKEQ. J lost 4 bases, V lost 2 bases, and 8 bases had no gene match. The CDR3 is made up of 16 amino acids. CDR3 in amino acids: CASSQSDRGGGYGYTF. DNA for the CDR3: TGTGCCAGCAGCCAATCGGACAGGGGAGGAGGCTATGGCTACACCTTC.

This clone was observed a few times. This chain connects TRBV29-1 to TRBJ2-7; 9 bases align to TRBD2. This CDR3 is built from 14 residues. The germline gives CDR1 SQVTM, CDR2 ANQGSEA. J was trimmed by 0 bases and V by 7 bases; bases with no gene match: 7. CDR3 region: CSAGTSFSSYEQYF. The CDR3 DNA reads as TGCAGCGCCGGGACTAGCTTTAGCTCCTACGAGCAGTACTTC.

V is TRBV11-3 and J is TRBJ2-1, with 8 bases that match TRBD2. The CDR3 covers 14 residues. The germline V gene has CDR1 SGHNT and CDR2 YENEEA. V lost 1 base to trimming and J lost 7 bases; unmatched junction nucleotides: 3. The CDR3 sequence: CASSLGGLGNEQFF. The CDR3 region has the DNA TGTGCCAGCAGCTTAGGGGGACTAGGGAATGAGCAGTTCTTC.

This sequence joins TRBV20-1 and TRBJ2-1; D is uncertain. This CDR3 comprises 10 residues. Germline V gene data show CDR1 as DFQATT and CDR2 as SNEGSKA (reference sequence). V gave up 6 bases and J gave up 5 bases, with 5 bases separating them. This chain's CDR3 is CSANDNEQFF. The CDR3 coding sequence is TGCAGTGCCAATGACAATGAGCAGTTCTTC.

This clone was counted between two and nine times. This chain links TRBV6-6 with TRBJ1-2; TRBD1 agrees at 7 bases. The CDR3 is 14 residues long. V shed 6 bases, J shed 4 bases, and the junction held 8 bases outside the gene matches. Germline CDR1 and CDR2: MNHNY and SVGAGI (reference sequence). CDR3: CASSPDRDVYGYTF. CDR3 DNA sequence: TGTGCCAGCAGCCCAGACAGGGACGTCTATGGCTACACCTTC.

This clone was seen a handful of times. The chain links TRBV5-4 to TRBJ2-5; 8 nucleotides agree with TRBD1. CDR1 SGHNT and CDR2 YYREEE come from the germline V gene (reference sequence). The CDR3 totals 13 residues. The junction had 3 bases not matched to a gene; V was cut back by 4 bases and J by 4 bases. In nucleotides, the CDR3 is TGTGCCAGCAGCGCAGGGGGCCCAGAGACCCAGTACTTC. Its translation: CASSAGGPETQYF.

This clone was counted only a few times. V and J are TRBV13 and TRBJ2-2; 8 bases are shared with TRBD1. Germline V gives CDR1 PRHDT, CDR2 FYEKMQ (reference sequence). The V gene end was trimmed by 5 bases and the J gene end by 6 bases; junction bases not matched to a gene: 14. The CDR3 covers 17 residues. CDR3 protein: CASSTSRRGLAPGELFF. CDR3 bases: TGTGCCAGCAGCACCTCTCGCAGGGGGCTCGCGCCCGGGGAGCTGTTTTTT.

The V gene is TRBV5-1, the J gene TRBJ2-2; 12 bases are shared with TRBD2. The CDR3 is 17 residues long. With V trimmed by 4 bases and J by 1 base, 5 bases remained unmatched. Per germline, CDR1 SGHRS and CDR2 YFSETQ. This chain's CDR3 is CASSLGTSGQNTGELFF. The CDR3 DNA reads as TGCGCCAGCAGCCTAGGGACTAGCGGGCAGAACACCGGGGAGCTGTTTTTT.